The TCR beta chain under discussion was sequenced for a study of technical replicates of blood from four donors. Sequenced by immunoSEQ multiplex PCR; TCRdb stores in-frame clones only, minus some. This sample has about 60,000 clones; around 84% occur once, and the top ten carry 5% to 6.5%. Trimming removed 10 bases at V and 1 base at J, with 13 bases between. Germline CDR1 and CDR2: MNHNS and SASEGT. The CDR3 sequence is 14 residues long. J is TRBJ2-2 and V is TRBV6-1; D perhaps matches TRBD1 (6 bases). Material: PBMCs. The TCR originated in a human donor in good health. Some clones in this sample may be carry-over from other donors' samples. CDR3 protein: CATTDSWNTGELFF. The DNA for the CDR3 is TGTGCCACCACGGACAGTTGGAACACCGGGGAGCTGTTTTTT.